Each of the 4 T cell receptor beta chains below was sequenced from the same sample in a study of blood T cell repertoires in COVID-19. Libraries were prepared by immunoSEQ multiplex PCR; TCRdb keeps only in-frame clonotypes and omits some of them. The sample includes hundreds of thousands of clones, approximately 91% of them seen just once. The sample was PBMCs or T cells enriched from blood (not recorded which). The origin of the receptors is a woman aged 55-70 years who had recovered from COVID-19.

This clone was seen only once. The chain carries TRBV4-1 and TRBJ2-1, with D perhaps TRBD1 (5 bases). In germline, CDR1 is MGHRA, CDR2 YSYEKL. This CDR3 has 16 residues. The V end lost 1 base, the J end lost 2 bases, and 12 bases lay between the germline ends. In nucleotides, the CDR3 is TGCGCCAGCAGCCAAGGTAAACAGGCCACCTACAATGAGCAGTTCTTC. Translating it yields CASSQGKQATYNEQFF.

The CDR3: CASSQPGTAYYGYTF. CDR3 DNA sequence: TGCGCCAGCAGCCAGCCCGGGACAGCCTACTATGGCTACACCTTC. The chain joins TRBV4-1 to TRBJ1-2, with TRBD1 matching over 7 bases. This CDR3 spans 15 amino acids. Germline V gene data show CDR1 as MGHRA and CDR2 as YSYEKL. V gave up 3 bases and J gave up 3 bases; unmatched junction bases: 7.

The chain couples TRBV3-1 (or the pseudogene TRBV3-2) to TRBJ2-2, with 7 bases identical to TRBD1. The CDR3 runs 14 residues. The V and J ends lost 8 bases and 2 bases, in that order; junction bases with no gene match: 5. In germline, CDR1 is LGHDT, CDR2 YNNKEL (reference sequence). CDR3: CASHDRDNTGELFF. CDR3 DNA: TGTGCCAGCCATGACAGGGATAACACCGGGGAGCTGTTTTTT.

The CDR3 loop reads CASSSTESYEQYF. The CDR3 DNA reads as TGCGCCAGCAGCTCAACAGAGTCCTACGAGCAGTACTTC. The chain recombines TRBV5-1 with TRBJ2-7; D gene ambiguous. Germline V gives CDR1 SGHRS, CDR2 YFSETQ. V gave up 3 bases and J gave up 1 base, with 8 bases separating them. The CDR3 has 13 amino acids.